This T cell receptor (beta chain) appears in the sequencing data of a study of Ad26.COV2.S vaccination and SARS-CoV-2 variants. The method was immunoSEQ multiplex PCR; TCRdb's version includes in-frame clones alone and lacks a portion of them. The sample has roughly 320,000 clones, about 86% seen once; the top ten hold approximately 2%. Described treatment: around 19 received Ad26.COV2.S at low or high dose, single or two shots; 5 received placebo; per-sample allocation not given. Sampling took place 63 days after the first vaccine or placebo injection. Expression of Wuhan-strain SARS-CoV-2 spike came from the Ad26 vector that formed the vaccine. This CDR3 region has 15 residues. CDR1 and CDR2 from the germline V gene are MGHDK and SYGVNS. V lost 8 bases to trimming and J lost 2 bases; unmatched junction nucleotides: 9.

V usage is TRBV25-1 and J usage is TRBJ2-5, with 9 bases that match TRBD2. The sample was peripheral blood, taken in a trial of Ad26.COV2.S vaccine versus placebo. The source is a person aged 18-60 years who received the Ad26.COV2.S COVID-19 vaccine or a placebo. The CDR3 here is CASLSAGGRQETQYF. The CDR3 DNA sequence: TGTGCCAGCCTCAGTGCGGGGGGGCGTCAAGAGACCCAGTACTTC.